This record covers a single T cell receptor beta chain. Trimming took off 4 bases at V and 4 bases at J, with 16 bases between the two ends. This CDR3 contains 15 residues. Germline CDR1 and CDR2: MGHRA and YSYEKL. Some clones are missing from TCRdb's copy, which holds only in-frame ones; the method was immunoSEQ multiplex PCR. The profile shows about 2 million clones, about 95% of them singletons. Terminally differentiated effector memory CD45RA+ cells were left out of the naive CD8 fraction, which was CD45RO-negative and positively selected for CCR7. This entry belongs to a study of shared clonotypes between healthy human individuals.

The sequencing input was naive CD8+ T cells sorted from blood. The chain is built from TRBV4-1 and TRBJ1-1; D possibly corresponds to TRBD1 (6 bases). The TCR originated in a man younger than 35 in good health. The CDR3: CASSLAATGPTEAFF. CDR3 DNA: TGCGCCAGCAGCCTCGCCGCTACAGGGCCCACTGAAGCTTTCTTT.